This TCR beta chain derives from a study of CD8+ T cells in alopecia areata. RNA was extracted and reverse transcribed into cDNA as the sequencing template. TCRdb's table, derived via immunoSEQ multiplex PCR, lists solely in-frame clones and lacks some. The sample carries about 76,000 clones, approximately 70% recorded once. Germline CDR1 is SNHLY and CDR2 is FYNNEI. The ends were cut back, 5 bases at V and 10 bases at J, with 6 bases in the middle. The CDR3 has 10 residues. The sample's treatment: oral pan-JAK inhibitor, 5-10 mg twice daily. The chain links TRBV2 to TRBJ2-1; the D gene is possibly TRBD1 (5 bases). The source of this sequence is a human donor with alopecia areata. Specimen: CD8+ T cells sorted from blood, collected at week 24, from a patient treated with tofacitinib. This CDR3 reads CASSRTEQFF. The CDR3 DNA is TGTGCCAGCAGTCGGACAGAGCAGTTCTTC.